This T cell receptor beta chain was captured in a study of T-cell reconstitution after alpha-beta-depleted transplantation in children. Preparation of the TCRbeta library was carried out with unique molecular identifiers. Via MiXCR, TCRdb re-called the PCR reads, giving one row per CDR3 protein. The data contain hundreds of thousands of distinct CDR3 sequences, approximately 29% of them seen just once; the ten biggest clones take up roughly 2.5%. V dropped 0 bases and J dropped 1; count of bases not matched to a gene: 8. Germline V gives CDR1 DFQATT, CDR2 SNEGSKA (reference sequence). The CDR3 totals 16 residues.

The rearrangement links TRBV20-1 to TRBJ2-5, with 7 positions matching TRBD1. The receptor comes from a human donor who donated a stem cell graft to a child with aplastic anemia. The material was PBMCs from the stem cell graft donor, obtained from the stem cell graft. CDR3 DNA sequence: TGCAGTGCTAGAGATAGAGACAGGGCCCTCCAAGAGACCCAGTACTTC. Its translation: CSARDRDRALQETQYF.